These 2 T cell receptor beta chains originate from one sample sequenced in a study of T-cell memory formation after mild COVID-19. Each CDR3 protein is one row after TCRdb ran MiXCR on the 5' RACE reads. The sample comprises approximately 200,000 distinct CDR3 sequences, 16% of which are singletons, and more than 2% rests with the top ten. Sequencing was carried out using PBMCs or a T cell subset sorted from them (not recorded which). The receptors were gathered from an adult woman who had mild COVID-19 (a few samples of this study predate the infection). Cell type and time point are not known.

This clonotype was detected a few times. V is TRBV29-1 and J is TRBJ1-4; D gene unclear. The germline CDR1 and CDR2 sequences are SQVTM and ANQGSEA. The CDR3 runs 12 residues. Deletions cut 7 bases from V and 1 base from J, with 7 bases between. The CDR3 spells CSAWGTNEKLFF. The CDR3 nucleotides are TGCAGCGCCTGGGGAACTAATGAAAAACTGTTTTTT.

The chain links TRBV12-3 or TRBV12-4 to TRBJ1-2, with 9 bases identical to TRBD1. The CDR3 loop spans 15 amino acids. V was pared by 5 bases and J by 6 bases, with 10 bases of the junction left unmatched. In DNA, the CDR3 is TGTGCCAGCAGTGCGCCATGGACAGGGGTTGATGGCTACACCTTC. It yields the protein CASSAPWTGVDGYTF.